The 9 T cell receptor beta chains listed next were all sequenced from one sample in a study of T cells in women clearing cervical HPV infection. Method: immunoSEQ multiplex PCR; TCRdb's copy keeps in-frame clones and lacks some. This sample contains roughly 42,000 clones. The sample taken for sequencing was blood buffy coat. The source is a woman between 18 and 70 years old with a cervical HPV16 infection that either progressed to CIN3+ or cleared (not recorded which).

On this clone: The CDR3 goes on 3 residues after the read ends, and that part is filled in from the germline J gene. J is TRBJ2-7 and V is TRBV20-1; 7 nucleotides line up with TRBD1. J lost 0 bases, V lost 6 bases, and 8 bases had no gene match. CDR3 length equals 14 residues. Germline-derived CDR1 and CDR2 are DFQATT and SNEGSKA (reference sequence). The CDR3 protein is CSATGTETSYEQYF. CDR3 DNA, as far as it was read: TGCAGTGCCACCGGGACAGAAACCTCCTACGAG.

A remark on this clone: The read ends 3 residues shy of where the CDR3 ends; the end is completed using the germline J gene. The chain combines TRBV4-2 with TRBJ2-3; D may be TRBD2 (6 bases). Germline V gene sequence: CDR1 LGHNA, CDR2 YNFKEQ. This CDR3 spans 14 amino acids. The ends were cut back, 4 bases at V and 2 bases at J, with 10 bases in the middle. The covered CDR3 bases are TGTGCCAGCAGCCCAGCGGGTAACACAGATACG. Translated: CASSPAGNTDT. In full, the CDR3 is CASSPAGNTDTQYF.

Turning to this clone: Coverage ceases 3 residues before the CDR3 finishes, and the germline J gene fills in the end. The rearrangement links TRBV2 to TRBJ2-6; the D is unclear. CDR3 length equals 15 residues. CDR1 and CDR2 from the germline V gene are SNHLY and FYNNEI. V dropped 3 bases and J dropped 2 bases, with 8 bases sitting between them. CDR3 DNA, as far as it was read: TGTGCCAGCAGTGACGCGAGCCCTGGGGCCAACGTC. Amino acid sequence: CASSDASPGANV. The entire CDR3 reads CASSDASPGANVLTF.

Comment on this clone: The DNA ends 3 residues before the CDR3 does, and the rest of the CDR3 is filled in from the germline J gene. V is TRBV2 and J is TRBJ2-1; 10 bases agree with TRBD2. The germline CDR1 and CDR2 sequences are SNHLY and FYNNEI. The CDR3 runs 15 residues. V lost 5 bases and J lost 4; bases outside the gene matches: 5. The CDR3 loop reads CASSRASGGYNEQFF. The sequenced CDR3 bases are TGTGCCAGCAGTAGGGCTAGCGGGGGATACAATGAG.

About this clone itself: The read comes to an end 3 residues before the CDR3 does, leaving the germline J gene to fill in the end. This sequence joins TRBV20-1 and TRBJ1-1; 8 nucleotides match TRBD1. The germline V gene encodes CDR1 DFQATT and CDR2 SNEGSKA (reference sequence). The V segment lost 5 bases and the J segment 2 bases; nucleotides outside the gene matches: 4. The CDR3 has 13 amino acids. The chain's CDR3 is CSAAGGGNTEAFF. CDR3 DNA (partial): TGCAGTGCTGCAGGGGGCGGTAACACTGAA.

The CDR3 bases that were read are TGTGCCAGCAGCTTAGACGGCTACGAG. This encodes CASSLDGYE. The whole CDR3 protein is CASSLDGYEQYF. This chain uses TRBV11-2 with TRBJ2-7; D is unresolved. The read comes to an end 3 residues before the CDR3 does, leaving the germline J gene to fill in the end. This CDR3 has 12 amino acids. The V gene's germline CDR1 is SGHAT and CDR2 FQNNGV. Trimming pared 0 bases from V and 3 bases from J, leaving 3 bases between.

Concerning this clone: The read is 3 residues too short to cover the CDR3 end, so that end is filled in from the germline J gene. V and J are TRBV20-1 and TRBJ1-4; unclear D gene. V lost 4 bases to trimming and J lost 2 bases, with 8 bases between them. CDR1 is DFQATT and CDR2 is SNEGSKA in the germline V gene (reference sequence). The CDR3 sequence is 13 residues long. The part of the CDR3 DNA that was read is TGCAGTGCTACCCGGTTGACTAATGAAAAA. Translation: CSATRLTNEK. The whole CDR3 sequence reads CSATRLTNEKLFF.

About this clone itself: The read ends 3 residues early relative to the CDR3; the germline J gene fills the gap. This sequence joins TRBV10-3 and TRBJ2-2; D possibly corresponds to TRBD2 (6 bases). This CDR3 spans 16 amino acids. Germline CDR1 reads ENHRY; CDR2 reads SYGVKD. V was trimmed by 2 bases and J by 4 bases, leaving 14 bases between them. Partial CDR3 DNA: TGTGCCATCAGTGAGCAGAGCGGGCCGATCACCGGGGAG. Translated, it gives CAISEQSGPITGE. The entire CDR3 protein reads CAISEQSGPITGELFF.

Turning to this clone: The CDR3 end lies 3 residues beyond the end of the read and is filled in from the germline J gene. This sequence joins TRBV19 and TRBJ2-5; a weak D match, TRBD2 (6 bases). The CDR3 loop spans 14 amino acids. The germline V gene has CDR1 LNHDA and CDR2 SQIVND (reference sequence). V was cut by 5 bases and J by 5 bases, with 15 bases left in between. The CDR3 bases that were read are TGTGCCAGTAGTGGACGGAGCGGGCGGGAGACC. This gives the protein CASSGRSGRET. Given in full, the CDR3 is CASSGRSGRETQYF.